This TCR beta chain emerged from a study of blood T cell repertoires in COVID-19. Study details: COVID-19 samples collected from the United States, Italy and Spain covered acute and convalescent phases. In each case, the material was cDNA or gDNA derived from T cells, B-cell-depleted T cells, or PBMCs.

Data came from immunoSEQ multiplex PCR; TCRdb stores just in-frame clones and leaves some out. There are about 190,000 clones in the sample; roughly 90% occur only once, and around 7% lies in the top ten. V dropped 7 bases and J dropped 3; count of bases not matched to a gene: 2. CDR3 size: 13 residues. Germline V gene data show CDR1 as SNHLY and CDR2 as FYNNEI. Sequenced sample: peripheral blood. The chain employs TRBV2 and TRBJ2-1; 8 positions agree with TRBD1. The TCR sequence derives from a man aged 40-49 years with acute or convalescent COVID-19. This CDR3 reads CASTGQGYNEQFF. The CDR3, as DNA: TGTGCCAGCACCGGACAGGGCTACAATGAGCAGTTCTTC.